The present T cell receptor (beta chain) was sequenced within a study of tumor-infiltrating lymphocytes in localized non-small cell lung cancer. Study context: Resected tumor was paired with non-adjacent uninvolved lung from the same patient. Overall study findings and caveats: Only some patients had TCR sequencing, depending on available tissue. T-cell fraction did not differ between immunotypes IM1 and IM2. Each assay used a separate piece of the same tissue.

With 2 bases removed from V and 5 bases from J, the gap between germline ends came to 13 bases. Germline V gene sequence: CDR1 MNHEY, CDR2 SVGAGI. The CDR3 is made up of 15 amino acids. A note on this clone: Its cognate antigen is unknown.

Generated by immunoSEQ multiplex PCR, the TCRdb table keeps only in-frame clones and is missing some. The sample has approximately 6,900 clones, 74% seen once. The specimen was lung tumor tissue. This chain uses TRBV6-5 with TRBJ2-1; D call uncertain. The source is a human donor with non-small cell lung cancer. CDR3 sequence reads: CASSYVSDRDNEQFF. DNA of the CDR3: TGTGCCAGCAGTTACGTGAGTGATAGGGACAATGAGCAGTTCTTC.